This entry concerns a single T cell receptor (beta chain). All donors were healthy, and all were Caucasian. This record comes from a study of identical twins. Germline lookup yields CDR1 MDHEN and CDR2 SYDVKM. This CDR3 spans 14 amino acids. V lost 5 bases to trimming and J lost 4 bases, with 14 bases between them. TCRdb analysed the 5' RACE reads with MiXCR anew, one entry per CDR3 protein. Of 400,000 to 500,000 distinct CDR3 sequences detected, 14% appear once; the ten largest clones hold approximately 1%. The same data also contributed to another study, on yellow fever vaccine responses in identical twins.

The rearrangement links TRBV28 to TRBJ1-1; D is uncertain. Sequenced material: CD4+ T cells sorted from blood. The receptor comes from a young woman in good health. The CDR3 protein is CASSPIPRSTEAFF. CDR3 nucleotide sequence: TGTGCCAGCAGTCCCATACCCCGGAGCACTGAAGCTTTCTTT.